This TCR beta chain was profiled in a study of T cell responses to AZD1222 COVID-19 vaccine (dated by TCRdb to the early 2020s). As for the study more broadly: A total of 240 or so trial participants underwent TCR sequencing, of whom around 210 had received two doses of AZD1222 and some 26 had received two doses of the MenACWY control vaccine. Enrollment into the trials was organized by age into subgroups of 18-55, 56-69 and 70-plus years, and those subgroups contained roughly 150, 30 and 60 TCR-sequenced participants, respectively. Here is what the overall study found, with its caveats: Conclusions about previously exposed vaccinees were limited because only a handful of AZD1222 recipients were SARS-CoV-2 seropositive at baseline. After two AZD1222 doses, both the breadth and the depth of spike-specific TCRs were significantly higher than at day 0 and than in MenACWY recipients. No day 14 peak-response samples were available, so repertoires were characterized only after the peak T cell response. Participants were mostly white British and included more females than males, and it was suggested by the authors that clonal diversity may have been underestimated. The vaccine-associated CD4 TCRs covered the entire spike protein, and the dominant responses fell in regions 160-218 and 743-854. In the small 56-69-year group, the increase in depth fell short of significance, most likely because of low power. Epitopes outside the regions mutated in the B.1.351 and B.1.1.7 variants were reportedly recognized by nearly half of the unique spike-specific TCRs.

The CDR3 regions of human TCRbeta chains were analyzed by immunosequencing. As for how the authors treated the data: TCRs in the repertoires were matched against a reference library of SARS-CoV-2-specific TCRs that had been generated with the MIRA antigen-specificity platform. Breadth was defined as the fraction of unique TCRs that were SARS-CoV-2-associated, and depth was defined as the fraction of total T cells that were SARS-CoV-2-associated. Using the MIRA data, each spike-specific TCR was mapped to the spike region that the TCR reacts to and placed in a CD4 or CD8 class. Log10-transformed breadth and depth values were compared by one-way ANOVA with Sidak's multiple comparisons tests. Here the immuneACCESS table is served through TCRdb, limited to in-frame sequences with V and J called. Missing clones are a known gap in these copies; in checked studies unresolved V genes cover under half, and the rest lacks a known reason. V, J and clone size reflect that table, while D and trimming were determined from the DNA. This sample has 150,000 or so clones in its table, and under 95% of those were observed once. The ten biggest clones cover about 4.6% of the sample.

From cysteine to phenylalanine, the CDR3 is 16 amino acids long. The CDR3 DNA has 48 bases and is translated from base 1. Trimming accounts for 8 bases at V and 7 bases at J, while the number of junction bases matched to no gene is 12. As encoded in the germline V gene (reference sequence), CDR1 is MNHEY while CDR2 is SMNVEV. Taken with the paper, the label for time point translates to: about 28 days (+/-7) after the second vaccine dose. AZD1222 recipients given second doses at about 4 weeks or at about 12 weeks were pooled, since spike-specific TCR depth and breadth were not found to differ between the two schedules. The vaccinee samples were drawn from two UK trials, COV001 and COV002, one of which was a single-blind randomized controlled phase 2/3 trial testing AZD1222 (ChAdOx1 nCoV-19) in healthy adults. Trial participant PBMC samples were collected at day 0 and day 28 after the second dose for TCRbeta chain sequencing.

A remark on this clone: Its recognized antigen is unknown. No qualities accompany the bases; no much larger clone lies one base away.

This receptor chain uses TRBV27 and TRBJ1-6; 9 central bases correspond to TRBD1. Sequenced here: peripheral blood, sampled 28 days after the second AZD1222 dose. This sequence originates from an adult who received the AZD1222 COVID-19 vaccine. For the CDR3, the sequence is CASGTMGTGKNSPLHF. The DNA reads as follows: TGTGCCAGCGGCACCATGGGGACAGGGAAAAATTCACCCCTCCACTTT.